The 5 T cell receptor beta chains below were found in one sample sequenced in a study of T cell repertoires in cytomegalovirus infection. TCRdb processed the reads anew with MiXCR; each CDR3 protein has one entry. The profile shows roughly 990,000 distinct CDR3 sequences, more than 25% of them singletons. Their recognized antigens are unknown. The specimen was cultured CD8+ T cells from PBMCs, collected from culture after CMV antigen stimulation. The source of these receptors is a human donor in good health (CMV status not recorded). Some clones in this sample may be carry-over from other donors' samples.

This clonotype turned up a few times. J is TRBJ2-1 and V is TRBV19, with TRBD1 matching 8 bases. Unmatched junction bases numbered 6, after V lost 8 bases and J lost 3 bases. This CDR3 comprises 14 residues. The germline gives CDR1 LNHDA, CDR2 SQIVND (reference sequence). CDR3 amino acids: CASGRDRFYNEQFF. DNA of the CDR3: TGTGCCAGTGGCCGGGACAGGTTCTACAATGAGCAGTTCTTC. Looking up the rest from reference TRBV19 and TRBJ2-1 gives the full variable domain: DGGITQSPKYLFRKEGQNVTLSCEQNLNHDAMYWYRQDPGQGLRLIYYSQIVNDFQKGDIAEGYSVSREKKESFPLTVTSAQKNPTAFYLCASGRDRFYNEQFFGPGTRLTVL.

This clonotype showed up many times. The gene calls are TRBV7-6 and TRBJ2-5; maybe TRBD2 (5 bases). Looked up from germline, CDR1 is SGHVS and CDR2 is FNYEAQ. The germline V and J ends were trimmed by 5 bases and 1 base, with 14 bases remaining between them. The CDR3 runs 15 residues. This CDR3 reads CASSPGNGLQETQYF. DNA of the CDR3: TGTGCCAGCAGCCCCGGGAACGGTCTCCAAGAGACCCAGTACTTC. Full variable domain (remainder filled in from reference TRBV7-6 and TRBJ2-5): GAGVSQSPRYKVTKRGQDVALRCDPISGHVSLYWYRQALGQGPEFLTYFNYEAQQDKSGLPNDRFSAERPEGSISTLTIQRTEQRDSAMYRCASSPGNGLQETQYFGPGTRLLVL.

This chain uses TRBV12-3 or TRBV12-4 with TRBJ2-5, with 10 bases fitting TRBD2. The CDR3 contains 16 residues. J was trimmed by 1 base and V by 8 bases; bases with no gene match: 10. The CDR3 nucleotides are TGTGCCAGCGGAGATCTAGCGGGGGATTTCCAAGAGACCCAGTACTTC. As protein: CASGDLAGDFQETQYF.

The CDR3 sequence: CASGEYNQPQHF. CDR3 sequence (DNA): TGTGCCAGCGGGGAGTACAATCAGCCCCAGCATTTT. The V gene is TRBV7-9, the J gene TRBJ1-5; no definite D call. Germline V lookup: CDR1 SEHNR, CDR2 FQNEAQ (reference sequence). Between the trimmed V and J ends, which lost 8 bases and 3 bases, there was a span of 8 bases. This CDR3 comprises 12 residues.

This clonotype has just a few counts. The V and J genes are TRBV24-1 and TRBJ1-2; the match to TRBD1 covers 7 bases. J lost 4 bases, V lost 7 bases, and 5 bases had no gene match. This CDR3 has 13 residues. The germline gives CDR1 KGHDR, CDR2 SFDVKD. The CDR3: CATSYRDSYGYTF. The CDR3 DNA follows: TGTGCCACCAGCTACCGGGACAGCTATGGCTACACCTTC.